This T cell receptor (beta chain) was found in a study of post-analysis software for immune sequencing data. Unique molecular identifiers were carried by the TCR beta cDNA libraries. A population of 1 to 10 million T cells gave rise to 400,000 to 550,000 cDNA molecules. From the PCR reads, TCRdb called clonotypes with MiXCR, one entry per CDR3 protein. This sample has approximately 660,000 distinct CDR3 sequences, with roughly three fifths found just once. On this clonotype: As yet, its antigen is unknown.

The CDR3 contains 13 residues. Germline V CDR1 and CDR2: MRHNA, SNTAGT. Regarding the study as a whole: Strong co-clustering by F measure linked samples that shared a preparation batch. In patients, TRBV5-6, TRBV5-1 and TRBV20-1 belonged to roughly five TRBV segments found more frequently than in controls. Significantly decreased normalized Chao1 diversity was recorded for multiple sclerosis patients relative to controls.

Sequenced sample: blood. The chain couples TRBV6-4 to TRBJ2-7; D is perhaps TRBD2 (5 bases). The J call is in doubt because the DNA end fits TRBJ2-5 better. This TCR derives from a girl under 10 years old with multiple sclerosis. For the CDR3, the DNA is TGTGCCAGCAGTGACTCTGCGGGTGGGACCCAGTACTTC. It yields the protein CASSDSAGGTQYF.